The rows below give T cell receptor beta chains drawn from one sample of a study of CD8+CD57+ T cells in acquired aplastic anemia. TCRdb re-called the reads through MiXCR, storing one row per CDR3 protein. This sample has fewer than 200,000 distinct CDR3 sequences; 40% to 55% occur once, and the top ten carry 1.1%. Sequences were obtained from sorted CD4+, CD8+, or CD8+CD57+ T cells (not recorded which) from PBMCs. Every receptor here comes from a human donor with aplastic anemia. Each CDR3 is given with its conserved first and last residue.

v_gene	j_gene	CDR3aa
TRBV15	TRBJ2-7	CATSRAGYEQYF
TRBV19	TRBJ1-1	CASSMVPGNTEAFF
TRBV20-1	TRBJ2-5	CSATLSGGAETQYF
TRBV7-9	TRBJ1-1	CASPDGVDTEAFF
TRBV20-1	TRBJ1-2	CSARKEHRGSANYGYTF
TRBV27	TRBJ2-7	CASSPQLQRASYEQYF
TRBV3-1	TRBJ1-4	CASSLPGTLFF
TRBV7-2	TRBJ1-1	CASSQASNTEAFF
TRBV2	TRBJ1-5	CASSRIRDKHF
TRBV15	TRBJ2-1	CATSRDGGAEQFF
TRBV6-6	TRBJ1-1	CARLGAPEAFF
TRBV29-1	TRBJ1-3	CSVDGQGNTIYF
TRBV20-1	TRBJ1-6	CSATGDRANSPLHF
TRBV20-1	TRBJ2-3	CSARVSRAVRTDTQYF
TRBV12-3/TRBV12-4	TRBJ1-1	CASSPGGEAFF
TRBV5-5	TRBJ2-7	CASSLATGAPYEQYF
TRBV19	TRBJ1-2	CASSIEGQGGGYTF
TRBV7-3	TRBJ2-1	CASSLGSNEQFF
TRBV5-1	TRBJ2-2	CASSPSNTGELFF
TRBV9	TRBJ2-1	CASSVGWSSGYNEQFF
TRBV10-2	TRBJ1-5	CASSKDSRNQPQHF
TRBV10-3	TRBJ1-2	CAAQSGTASLYGYTF
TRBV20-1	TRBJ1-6	CSVRGGFNSPLHF
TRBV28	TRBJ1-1	CASSLTGGMLEAFF
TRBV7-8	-	CVSSLGGGFSYEQYF
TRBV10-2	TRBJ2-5	CASSETTRTGGKETQYF
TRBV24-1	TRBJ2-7	CATPWALVSFYEQYF
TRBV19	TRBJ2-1	CASSRLASEQFF
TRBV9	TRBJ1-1	CASSAPPGQGNTEAFF
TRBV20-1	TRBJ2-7	CSAREGTGGYFEQYF
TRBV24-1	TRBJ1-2	CATLDRGQSGYTF
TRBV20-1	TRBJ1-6	CSARRGQSTSPLHF
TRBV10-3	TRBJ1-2	CAISESAVGYTF
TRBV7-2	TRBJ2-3	CAGGLGVQGTDTQYF
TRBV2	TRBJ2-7	CASSDRSSYEQYF
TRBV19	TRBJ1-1	CASSTGFMNTEAFF
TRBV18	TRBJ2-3	CASSPRGPRDTQYF
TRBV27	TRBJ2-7	CASSRGLNYEQYF
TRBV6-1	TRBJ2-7	CASSEDGRRNYEQYF
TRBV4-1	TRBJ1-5	CASSLTGTRRPQHF
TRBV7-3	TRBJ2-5	CASSPGALETQYF
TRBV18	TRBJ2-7	CASSPGDWGEQYF
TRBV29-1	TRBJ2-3	CSVERDSGRRTDTQYF
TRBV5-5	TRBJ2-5	CASSLGGEETQYF
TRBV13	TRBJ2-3	CASSWWGQATDTQYF
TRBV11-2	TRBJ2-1	CASSLWGRDNEQFF
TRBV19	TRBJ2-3	CASSRGLEGGTQYF
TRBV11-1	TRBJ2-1	CASSLRVNVDEQFF
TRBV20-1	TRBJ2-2	CSARGGRAMTGELFF
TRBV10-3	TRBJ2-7	CATQGGVTYEQYF
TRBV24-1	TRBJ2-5	CATSDPSRGYRETQYF
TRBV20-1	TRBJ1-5	CSARDGTGGNQPQHF
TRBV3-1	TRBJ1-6	CASSQGQGALLGSPLHF
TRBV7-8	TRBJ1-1	CASAGQGASWAEAFF
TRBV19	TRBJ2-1	CASSNIAGFYNEQFF
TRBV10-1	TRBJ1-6	CASSLGQGSPLHF
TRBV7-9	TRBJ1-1	CASSLGQMREEAFF
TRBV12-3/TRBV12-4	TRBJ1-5	CASRLTGGGNQPQHF
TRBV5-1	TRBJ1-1	CASRGGNEAFF
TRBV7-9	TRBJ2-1	CASSLIGESSYNEQFF